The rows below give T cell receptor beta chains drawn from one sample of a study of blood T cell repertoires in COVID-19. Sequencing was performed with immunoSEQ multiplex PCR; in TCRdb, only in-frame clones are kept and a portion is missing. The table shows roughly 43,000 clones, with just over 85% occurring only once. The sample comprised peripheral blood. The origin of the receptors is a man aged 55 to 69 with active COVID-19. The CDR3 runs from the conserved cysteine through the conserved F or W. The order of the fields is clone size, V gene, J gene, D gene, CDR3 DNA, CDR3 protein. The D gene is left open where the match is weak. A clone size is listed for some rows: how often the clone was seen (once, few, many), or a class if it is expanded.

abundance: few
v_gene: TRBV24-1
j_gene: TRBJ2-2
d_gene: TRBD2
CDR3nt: TGTGCCACCAGAGGGCGGGAGGACACCGGGGAGCTGTTTTTT
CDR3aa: CATRGREDTGELFF

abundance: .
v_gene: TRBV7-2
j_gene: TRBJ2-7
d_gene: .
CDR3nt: TGTGCCAGCAGCTTGAGGGTGTTGAACGAGCAGTACTTC
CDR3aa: CASSLRVLNEQYF

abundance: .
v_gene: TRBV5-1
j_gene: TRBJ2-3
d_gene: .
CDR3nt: TGCGCCAGCAGCTTGCTGGGGCCCACAGATACGCAGTATTTT
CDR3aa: CASSLLGPTDTQYF

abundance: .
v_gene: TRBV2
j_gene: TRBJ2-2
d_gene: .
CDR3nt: TGTGCCAGCAGGGTCGGGGGACGCACCGGGGAGCTGTTTTTT
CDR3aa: CASRVGGRTGELFF

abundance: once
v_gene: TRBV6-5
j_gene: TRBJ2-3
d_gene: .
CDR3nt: TGTGCCAGCAGCCCGGAGGGCCCAATAGATACGCAGTATTTT
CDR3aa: CASSPEGPIDTQYF

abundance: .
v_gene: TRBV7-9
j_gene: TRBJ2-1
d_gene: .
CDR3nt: TGTGCCAGCAGCTTTTTGAGTGAGCAGTTCTTC
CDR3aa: CASSFLSEQFF

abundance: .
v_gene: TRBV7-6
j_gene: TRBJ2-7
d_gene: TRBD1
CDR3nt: TGTGCCAGCAGCTTTCCGGGAGCGGACAGGGCCTCCTACGAGCAGTACTTC
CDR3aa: CASSFPGADRASYEQYF

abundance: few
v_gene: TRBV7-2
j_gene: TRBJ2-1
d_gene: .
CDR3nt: TGTGCCAGCAGCATAACAGATTCTTGGTTCTTC
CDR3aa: CASSITDSWFF

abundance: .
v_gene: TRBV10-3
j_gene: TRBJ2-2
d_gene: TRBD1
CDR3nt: TGTGCCATCAGGGGTAATTCGGGACAGGGGGTTCGGAACACCGGGGAGCTGTTTTTT
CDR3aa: CAIRGNSGQGVRNTGELFF

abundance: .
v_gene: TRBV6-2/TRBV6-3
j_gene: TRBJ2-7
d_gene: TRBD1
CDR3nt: TGTGCCAGCAGTTACTCGGGACAGGCGATGCAGTACTTC
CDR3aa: CASSYSGQAMQYF

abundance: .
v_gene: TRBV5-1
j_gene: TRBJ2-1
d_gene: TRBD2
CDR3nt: TGCGCCAGCAGCTTGGGGGGACTAGCGGGAATTAATGAGCAGTTCTTC
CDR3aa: CASSLGGLAGINEQFF

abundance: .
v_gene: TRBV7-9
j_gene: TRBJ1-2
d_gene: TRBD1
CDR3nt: TGTGCCAGCAGCTCCGGGAGGGGACAGGGCTATGGCTACACCTTC
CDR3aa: CASSSGRGQGYGYTF

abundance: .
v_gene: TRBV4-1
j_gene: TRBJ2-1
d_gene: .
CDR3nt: TGCGCCAGCAGCCACATCTCAGGGAAGAGCTCCTACAATGAGCAGTTCTTC
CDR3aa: CASSHISGKSSYNEQFF

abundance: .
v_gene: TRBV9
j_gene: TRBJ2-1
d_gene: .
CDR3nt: TGTGCCAGCAGCGCATTTAAGACGAGTCAGGGCACGAATGAGCAGTTCTTC
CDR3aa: CASSAFKTSQGTNEQFF

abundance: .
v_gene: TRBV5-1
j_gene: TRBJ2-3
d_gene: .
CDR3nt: TGCGCCAGCACGAATACCGGGAGTAGCACAGATACGCAGTATTTT
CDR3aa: CASTNTGSSTDTQYF

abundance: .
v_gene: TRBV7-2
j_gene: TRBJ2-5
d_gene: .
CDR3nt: TGTGCCAGCAGCTTAGCCCCCGGAGGGTCCCAAGAGACCCAGTACTTC
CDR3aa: CASSLAPGGSQETQYF

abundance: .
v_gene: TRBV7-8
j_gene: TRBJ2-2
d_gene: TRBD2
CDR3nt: TGTGCCAGCAGCTTACTTTCTAGCGGGAGTGGTTCCGGGGAGCTGTTTTTT
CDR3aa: CASSLLSSGSGSGELFF

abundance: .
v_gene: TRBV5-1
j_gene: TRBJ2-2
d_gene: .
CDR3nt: TGCGCCAGCAGCACAGCCGCGAACACCGGGGAGCTGTTTTTT
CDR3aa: CASSTAANTGELFF

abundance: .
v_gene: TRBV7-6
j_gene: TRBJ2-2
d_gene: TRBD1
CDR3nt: TGTGCCAGCAGCTTCGCAGGGGGCTTCGCCGGGGAGCTGTTTTTT
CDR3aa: CASSFAGGFAGELFF

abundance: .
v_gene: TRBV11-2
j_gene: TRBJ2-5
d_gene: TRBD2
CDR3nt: TGTGCCAGCAGCTTAGATCTCAGGACTAGCGGGACCCAAGAGACCCAGTACTTC
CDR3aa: CASSLDLRTSGTQETQYF

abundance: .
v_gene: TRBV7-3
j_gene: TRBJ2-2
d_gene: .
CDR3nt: TGTGCCAGCAGCTTAACCGCCGCTGGCTGGACCGGGGAGCTGTTTTTT
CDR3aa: CASSLTAAGWTGELFF

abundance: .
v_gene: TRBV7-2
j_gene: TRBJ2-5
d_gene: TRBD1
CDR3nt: TGTGCCAGCAGCAGGGACAGTCTACGGGAGACCCAGTACTTC
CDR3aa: CASSRDSLRETQYF

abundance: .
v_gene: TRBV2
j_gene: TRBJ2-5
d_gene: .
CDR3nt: TGTGCCAGCAGTTCCCGGCTCTGGGAGGAGACCCAGTACTTC
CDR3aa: CASSSRLWEETQYF

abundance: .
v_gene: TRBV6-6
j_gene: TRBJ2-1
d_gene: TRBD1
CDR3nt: TGTGCCAGCAGTTCCGGGACAGGGGTTGGTGAGCAGTTCTTC
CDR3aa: CASSSGTGVGEQFF

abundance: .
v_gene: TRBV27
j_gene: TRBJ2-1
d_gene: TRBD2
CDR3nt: TGTGCCAGCAGTGCTAGCGGAAACAATGAGCAGTTCTTC
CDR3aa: CASSASGNNEQFF

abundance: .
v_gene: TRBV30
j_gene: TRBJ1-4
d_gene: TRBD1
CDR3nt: TGTGCCTGGAGTAGCAGGGGGCTGGAAAGTGAAAAACTGTTTTTT
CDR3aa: CAWSSRGLESEKLFF

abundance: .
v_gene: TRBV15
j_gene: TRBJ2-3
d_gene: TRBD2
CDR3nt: TGTGCCACCAGCAGAGGAGGGACTAGCGGGATAGCTCTCCCAGATACGCAGTATTTT
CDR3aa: CATSRGGTSGIALPDTQYF

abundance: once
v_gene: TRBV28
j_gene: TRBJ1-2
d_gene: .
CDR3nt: TGTGCCGCGGCGGCAACTATTGGCTACACCTTC
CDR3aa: CAAAATIGYTF

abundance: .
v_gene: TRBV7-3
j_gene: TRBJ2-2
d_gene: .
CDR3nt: TGTGCCAGCAGCTCCCGTCACACCGGGGAGCTGTTTTTT
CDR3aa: CASSSRHTGELFF

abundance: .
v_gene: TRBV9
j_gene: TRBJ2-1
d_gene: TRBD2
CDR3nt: TGTGCCAGCAGCGCCTTAGAGCGGGACTCGCTCCAGTTCTTC
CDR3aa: CASSALERDSLQFF

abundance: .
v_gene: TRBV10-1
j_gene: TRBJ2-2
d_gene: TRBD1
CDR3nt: TGCGCCAGCAGCCAGGACAGGGAAAACACCGGGGAGCTGTTTTTT
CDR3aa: CASSQDRENTGELFF

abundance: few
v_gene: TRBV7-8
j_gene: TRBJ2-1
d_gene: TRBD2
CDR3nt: TGTGCCAGCAGCCGTCGCTGGAGCGGGGGCAATGAGCAGTTCTTC
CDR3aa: CASSRRWSGGNEQFF

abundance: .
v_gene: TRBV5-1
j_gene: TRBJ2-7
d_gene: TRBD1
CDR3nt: TGCGCCAGCAGCTTGATCGGACAGGGCAGCTACGAGCAGTACTTC
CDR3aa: CASSLIGQGSYEQYF

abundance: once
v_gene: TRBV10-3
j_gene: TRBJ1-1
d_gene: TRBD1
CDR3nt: TGTGCCATCAGCGAGGGGGCGCGCACTGAAGCTTTCTTT
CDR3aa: CAISEGARTEAFF

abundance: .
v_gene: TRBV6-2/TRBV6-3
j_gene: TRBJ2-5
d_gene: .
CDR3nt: TGTGCCAGCAGTTACTCGACTTCTGGACGGGACTCCCCCCCAGAGACCCAGTACTTC
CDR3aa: CASSYSTSGRDSPPETQYF

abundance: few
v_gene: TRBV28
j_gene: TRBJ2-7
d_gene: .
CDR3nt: TGTGCCAGCAGTTTATACATTACCTACGAGCAGTACTTC
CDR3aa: CASSLYITYEQYF

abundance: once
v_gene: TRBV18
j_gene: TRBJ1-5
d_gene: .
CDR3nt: TGTGCCAGCTCACCTCCAGGGAATCAGCCCCAGCATTTT
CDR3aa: CASSPPGNQPQHF

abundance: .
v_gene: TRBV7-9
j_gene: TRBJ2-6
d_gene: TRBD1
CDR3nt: TGTGCCAGCAGCTACCTGACAGGGGCCGTTAACGGGGCCAACGTCCTGACTTTC
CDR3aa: CASSYLTGAVNGANVLTF

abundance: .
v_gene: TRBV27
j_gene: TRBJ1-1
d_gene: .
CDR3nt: TGTGCCAGCAAACAGGGAGACACTGAAGCTTTCTTT
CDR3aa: CASKQGDTEAFF

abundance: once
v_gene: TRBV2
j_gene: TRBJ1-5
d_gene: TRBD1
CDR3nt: TGTGCCAGCAGCGGACAGGGCGGTGACAATCAGCCCCAGCATTTT
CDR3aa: CASSGQGGDNQPQHF

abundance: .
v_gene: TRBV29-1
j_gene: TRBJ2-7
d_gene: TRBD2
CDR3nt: TGCAGCGTTGGTACTAGCGGATCATACGAGCAGTACTTC
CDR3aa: CSVGTSGSYEQYF

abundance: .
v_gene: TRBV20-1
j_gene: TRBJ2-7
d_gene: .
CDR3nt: TGCAGTGCCCCGGCGGGGGCGGAGCAGTACTTC
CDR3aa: CSAPAGAEQYF

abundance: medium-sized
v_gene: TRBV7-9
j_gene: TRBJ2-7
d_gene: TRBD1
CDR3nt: TGTGCCAGCAGCTGGGGACAGGGGGAAGGCTACGAGCAGTACTTC
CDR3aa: CASSWGQGEGYEQYF

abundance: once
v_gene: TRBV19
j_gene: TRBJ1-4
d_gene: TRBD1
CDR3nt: TGTGCCAGCAGGGCTGGGACAGGGGATGAAAAACTGTTTTTT
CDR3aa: CASRAGTGDEKLFF

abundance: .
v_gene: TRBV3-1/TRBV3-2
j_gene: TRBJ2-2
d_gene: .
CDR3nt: TGTGCCAGCAGCCAAGATGAAGCTCCCGGGGAGCTGTTTTTT
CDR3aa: CASSQDEAPGELFF

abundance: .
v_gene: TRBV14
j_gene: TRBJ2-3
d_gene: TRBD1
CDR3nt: TGTGCCAGCAGCCAAGCACCCGGGACAGGGCCAGATACGCAGTATTTT
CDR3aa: CASSQAPGTGPDTQYF

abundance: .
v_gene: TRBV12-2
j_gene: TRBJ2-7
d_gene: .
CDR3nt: TGTGCAAGTCGCCTCAGTACCGGGACTAGCGGGAGGGCCGGTGTTAAGGACGAGCAGTACTTC
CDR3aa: CASRLSTGTSGRAGVKDEQYF

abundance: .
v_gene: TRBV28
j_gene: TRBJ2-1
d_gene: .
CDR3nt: TGTGCCAGCAGTTTGACCCCCGGGAGTACCTACAATGAGCAGTTCTTC
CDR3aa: CASSLTPGSTYNEQFF

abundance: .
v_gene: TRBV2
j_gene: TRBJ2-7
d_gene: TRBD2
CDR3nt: TGTGCCAGCAGGGGACTAGCGGGAGGCTACGAGCAGTACTTC
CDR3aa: CASRGLAGGYEQYF

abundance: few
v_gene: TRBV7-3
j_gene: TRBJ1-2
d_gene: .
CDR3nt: TGTGCCAGCAGCTCCCCCGTAGGAGATGGCTACACCTTC
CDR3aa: CASSSPVGDGYTF

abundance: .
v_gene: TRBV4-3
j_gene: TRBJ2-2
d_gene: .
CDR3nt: TGCGCCAGCAGCTTATACCGGGGCGGGGAGCTGTTTTTT
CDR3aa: CASSLYRGGELFF

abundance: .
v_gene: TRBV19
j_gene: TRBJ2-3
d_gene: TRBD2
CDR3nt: TGTGCCAGTAGTATAGATCCAGGAGCGGGAGGCACAGATACGCAGTATTTT
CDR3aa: CASSIDPGAGGTDTQYF

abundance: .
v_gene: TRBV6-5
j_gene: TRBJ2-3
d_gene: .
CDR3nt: TGTGCCAGCAGCGAGGGGGGGGATACGCAGTATTTT
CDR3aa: CASSEGGDTQYF

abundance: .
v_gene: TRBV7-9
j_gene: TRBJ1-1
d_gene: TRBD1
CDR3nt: TGTGCCAGCAGCCCTGGACAGGGAGGGACTGAAGCTTTCTTT
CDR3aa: CASSPGQGGTEAFF

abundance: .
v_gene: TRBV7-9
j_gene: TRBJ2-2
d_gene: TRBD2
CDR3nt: TGTGCCAGCAGCTTAGACCTAGCGGGAGGCCAATACACCGGGGAGCTGTTTTTT
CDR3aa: CASSLDLAGGQYTGELFF

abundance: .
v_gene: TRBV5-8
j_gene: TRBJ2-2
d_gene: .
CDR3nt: TGTGCCAGCAGCTTGGTTCTAGCCACGAACACCGGGGAGCTGTTTTTT
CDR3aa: CASSLVLATNTGELFF

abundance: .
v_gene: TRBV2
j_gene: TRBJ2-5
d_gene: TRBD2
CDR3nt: TGTGCCAGCAGTCCCACTAGCGGACAAGAGACCCAGTACTTC
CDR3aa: CASSPTSGQETQYF

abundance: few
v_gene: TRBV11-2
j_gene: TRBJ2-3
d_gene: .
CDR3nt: TGTGCCAGCAGCTTAAATGTTTGGGGGGGCACAGATACGCAGTATTTT
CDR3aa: CASSLNVWGGTDTQYF

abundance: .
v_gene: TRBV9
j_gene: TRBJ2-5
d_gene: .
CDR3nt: TGTGCCAGCAGCGCTCCCGCTCACGCGGGAGAGACCCAGTACTTC
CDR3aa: CASSAPAHAGETQYF